The 25 T cell receptor beta chains below were found in one sample sequenced in a study of siplizumab effects on memory and regulatory T cells. Data came from immunoSEQ multiplex PCR; TCRdb stores just in-frame clones and leaves some out. The sample consists of more than 85,000 clones, more than 85% of them appearing once. Material for sequencing was CD4+ T cells sorted from blood. These receptors were obtained from a human donor in good health.

The count of this clone is one. The junction departs from the called germline gene at one end, perhaps through a read error. The chain is built from TRBV7-3 and TRBJ2-1, with 10 positions matching TRBD2. The germline CDR1 and CDR2 sequences are SGHTA and FQGTGA. The length of the CDR3 is 17 residues. The chain's CDR3 is CASSLLRTSGSCNEQFF. The CDR3 DNA follows: TGTGCCAGCAGCTTACTCCGGACTAGCGGCTCCTGCAATGAGCAGTTCTTC.

This chain links TRBV5-6 with TRBJ1-6; a weak D match, TRBD1 (5 bases). CDR1 is SGHDT, CDR2 YYEEEE, per germline. CDR3 length: 16 amino acids. V was cut by 6 bases and J by 4 bases, with 17 bases left in between. Here the CDR3 reads CASTSGVIGYNSPLHF. The CDR3 nucleotides are TGTGCCAGCACCTCGGGGGTGATTGGTTATAATTCACCCCTCCACTTT. Full variable domain (missing parts from reference TRBV5-6 and TRBJ1-6): DAGVTQSPTHLIKTRGQQVTLRCSPKSGHDTVSWYQQALGQGPQFIFQYYEEEERQRGNFPDRFSGHQFPNYSSELNVNALLLGDSALYLCASTSGVIGYNSPLHFGNGTRLTVT.

CDR3 protein: CASSYRREQYF. The CDR3 nucleotides are TGTGCCAGCAGTTACCGGCGGGAGCAGTACTTC. This chain connects TRBV6-5 to TRBJ2-7, with D hard to call. V gave up 2 bases and J gave up 7 bases, with 6 bases separating them. From germline, CDR1 is MNHEY and CDR2 SVGAGI. The CDR3 is 11 residues long.

This chain connects TRBV15 to TRBJ1-3; TRBD1 is a possible D gene (6 bases). V shed 2 bases and J shed 0 bases, with 14 bases lying between them. Germline assignment: CDR1 LNHNV and CDR2 YYDKDF (reference sequence). The CDR3 sequence is 17 residues long. This CDR3 is CATSRNFGQSSGNTIYF. The CDR3 DNA is TGTGCCACCAGCAGAAATTTCGGACAGAGCTCTGGAAACACCATATATTTT.

The gene calls are TRBV18 and TRBJ1-2; TRBD1 is a possible D gene (6 bases). Trimming removed 6 bases from V and 1 base from J, with 9 bases in between. Germline V lookup: CDR1 KGHSH, CDR2 LQKENI. The CDR3 has 13 amino acids. CDR3 sequence: CASSPGHNYGYTF. The CDR3 nucleotides are TGTGCCAGCTCGCCGGGACATAACTATGGCTACACCTTC.

V usage is TRBV19 and J usage is TRBJ1-5; 9 bases align to TRBD1. Germline V gene data show CDR1 as LNHDA and CDR2 as SQIVND (reference sequence). The V and J ends lost 5 bases and 5 bases, in that order; junction bases with no gene match: 4. The CDR3 has 14 amino acids. CDR3 coding DNA: TGTGCCAGTAGTTCCCGACAGGGGGATCAGCCCCAGCATTTT. Protein sequence: CASSSRQGDQPQHF.

The chain recombines TRBV6-5 with TRBJ2-3, with 7 bases fitting TRBD1. The CDR3 has 14 amino acids. CDR1 is MNHEY, CDR2 SVGAGI, per germline. With 6 bases clipped from V and 4 bases from J, the junction kept 7 bases outside the gene matches. In nucleotides, the CDR3 is TGTGCCAGCAGCCCCCGGGACAGATCAGATACGCAGTATTTT. Residues: CASSPRDRSDTQYF.

The rearrangement links TRBV7-9 to TRBJ1-5; D perhaps matches TRBD1 (5 bases). CDR1 is SEHNR, CDR2 FQNEAQ, per germline (reference sequence). Deletions cut 5 bases from V and 4 bases from J, with 12 bases between. The CDR3 loop spans 14 amino acids. This chain's CDR3 is CASSGAVGNQPQHF. The CDR3 DNA is TGTGCCAGCAGCGGGGCCGTTGGGAATCAGCCCCAGCATTTT.

The rearrangement joins TRBV2 to TRBJ2-1; TRBD1 matches 9 bases. This CDR3 spans 17 amino acids. Losses at the gene ends were 7 bases for V and 5 bases for J; bases not matched to a gene: 15. Germline CDR1 and CDR2: SNHLY and FYNNEI. The chain's CDR3 is CASTKSPDRGYDNEQFF. The CDR3 DNA follows: TGTGCCAGCACAAAAAGTCCGGACAGGGGTTATGACAATGAGCAGTTCTTC.

The rearrangement joins TRBV30 to TRBJ1-1, with D maybe TRBD1 (5 bases). The CDR3 sequence is 11 residues long. V gave up 0 bases and J gave up 10 bases, with 9 bases separating them. Germline-derived CDR1 and CDR2 are GTSNPN and SVGIG (reference sequence). The CDR3: CAWSVPGTAFF. The DNA for the CDR3 is TGTGCCTGGAGTGTCCCGGGGACAGCTTTCTTT.

This chain connects TRBV4-1 to TRBJ2-1; TRBD2 aligns across 10 bases. The V gene's germline CDR1 is MGHRA and CDR2 YSYEKL. Trimming at V came to 1 base and at J to 4 bases, leaving 7 bases not matched to a gene. The CDR3 extends over 17 amino acids. In DNA, the CDR3 is TGCGCCAGCAGCCAAGGACGGACTAGCGGACTATACAATGAGCAGTTCTTC. Its translation: CASSQGRTSGLYNEQFF.

The rearrangement uses TRBV15 and TRBJ2-1; a possible D gene is TRBD2 (6 bases). Deletions cut 0 bases from V and 7 bases from J, with 7 bases between. The CDR3 sequence is 13 residues long. Germline lookup yields CDR1 LNHNV and CDR2 YYDKDF (reference sequence). As DNA, the CDR3 is TGTGCCACCAGCAGAGATCGGGGGAATGAGCAGTTCTTC. This gives the protein CATSRDRGNEQFF.

This clone was observed a few times. This chain links TRBV9 with TRBJ1-2; 7 nucleotides agree with TRBD1. Germline CDR1 SGDLS, CDR2 YYNGEE. After removal of 0 bases from V and 5 bases from J, the junction contained 4 bases not matched to a gene. The CDR3 length is 14 residues. The CDR3 bases are TGTGCCAGCAGCGTAGGAGGGGGCGAATATGGCTACACCTTC. It encodes CASSVGGGEYGYTF.

The chain uses TRBV10-3 and TRBJ1-1; unclear D gene. This CDR3 spans 14 amino acids. The germline V gene encodes CDR1 ENHRY and CDR2 SYGVKD. V was trimmed by 2 bases and J by 2 bases, leaving 9 bases between them. CDR3 sequence (DNA): TGTGCCATCAGTGAGATGCTAGTCAACACTGAAGCTTTCTTT. Its protein product is CAISEMLVNTEAFF.

The chain employs TRBV11-1 and TRBJ2-5; D gene unclear. Trimming removed 1 base at V and 2 bases at J, with 11 bases between. The CDR3 contains 15 residues. The V gene's germline CDR1 is SGHAT and CDR2 FQDESV (reference sequence). CDR3 sequence reads: CASSLEPTRQETQYF. Written as DNA, the CDR3 is TGTGCCAGCAGCTTAGAACCGACTCGACAAGAGACCCAGTACTTC.

The chain links TRBV5-6 to TRBJ2-7, with 9 bases matching TRBD2. The CDR3 covers 15 residues. Trimming took 1 base from V and 2 from J; bases not matched to a gene: 4. The germline V gene encodes CDR1 SGHDT and CDR2 YYEEEE. CDR3 in DNA: TGTGCCAGCAGCTTGCGGGGGACTAGCCCCTACGAGCAGTACTTC. This encodes CASSLRGTSPYEQYF.

The genes are TRBV5-4 and TRBJ1-3, with D maybe TRBD1 (6 bases). The CDR3 extends over 17 amino acids. Germline CDR1 reads SGHNT; CDR2 reads YYREEE (reference sequence). Between the trimmed V and J ends, which lost 3 bases and 0 bases, there was a span of 16 bases. The CDR3 DNA reads TGTGCCAGCAGCTCCGGACAGACCTCCCTCTCTGGAAACACCATATATTTT. Its protein is CASSSGQTSLSGNTIYF.

The chain links TRBV18 to TRBJ2-7, with D hard to call. Trimming left V 1 base short and J 0 bases short, with 7 bases between. Germline V gives CDR1 KGHSH, CDR2 LQKENI. This CDR3 has 14 amino acids. CDR3: CASSPQASSYEQYF. The CDR3 DNA reads TGTGCCAGCTCACCACAGGCCAGCTCCTACGAGCAGTACTTC. Looking up the rest from reference TRBV18 and TRBJ2-7 gives the full variable domain: NAGVMQNPRHLVRRRGQEARLRCSPMKGHSHVYWYRQLPEEGLKFMVYLQKENIIDESGMPKERFSAEFPKEGPSILRIQQVVRGDSAAYFCASSPQASSYEQYFGPGTRLTVT.

This sequence joins TRBV5-1 and TRBJ2-7, with D uncertain. In germline, CDR1 is SGHRS, CDR2 YFSETQ. The CDR3 loop spans 14 amino acids. The V gene lost 5 bases and the J gene lost 2 bases, with 14 bases spanning the gap. The DNA for the CDR3 is TGCGCCAGCAGGCTCGGTTCCCTCCCCTACGAGCAGTACTTC. Amino acid sequence: CASRLGSLPYEQYF.

This chain links TRBV9 with TRBJ1-4; 9 bases are shared with TRBD1. With 0 bases clipped from V and 8 bases from J, the junction kept 8 bases outside the gene matches. Germline V gene data show CDR1 as SGDLS and CDR2 as YYNGEE. The CDR3 has 16 residues. The CDR3, as DNA: TGTGCCAGCAGCGTAGGAACGGGACAGGGATTGGAAAAACTGTTTTTT. Protein sequence: CASSVGTGQGLEKLFF.

This chain joins TRBV7-3 and TRBJ2-7, with TRBD1 as a possible D gene (7 bases). The CDR3 runs to 13 residues. CDR1 is SGHTA and CDR2 is FQGTGA in the germline V gene. Trimming cost V 3 bases and J 6 bases, with 12 bases left between them. In DNA, the CDR3 is TGTGCCAGCAGCTTCGGGGGACAGAGCGAGCAGTACTTC. This encodes CASSFGGQSEQYF.

This clone was seen a single time. The J gene is TRBJ1-5, the V gene TRBV30; D is unclear. This CDR3 is 13 amino acids long. Germline CDR1 and CDR2: GTSNPN and SVGIG (reference sequence). Between the trimmed V and J ends, which lost 3 bases and 8 bases, there was a span of 14 bases. The CDR3 nucleotides read TGTGCCTGGAGCTTCAAGAGGGCAGAGCCCCAGCATTTT. Its protein is CAWSFKRAEPQHF.

The J gene is TRBJ1-5, the V gene TRBV4-1, with TRBD1 matching over 8 bases. Germline CDR1 MGHRA, CDR2 YSYEKL. The trim removed 0 bases at V and 0 bases at J, leaving 10 bases unmatched. The CDR3 loop spans 19 amino acids. The DNA for the CDR3 is TGCGCCAGCAGCCAAGACGGACAGGGCCGTACAATTAGCAATCAGCCCCAGCATTTT. It yields the protein CASSQDGQGRTISNQPQHF.

The chain combines TRBV27 with TRBJ1-5; D gene uncertain. Germline V lookup: CDR1 MNHEY, CDR2 SMNVEV (reference sequence). The CDR3 has 15 residues. V was cut by 8 bases and J by 2 bases, with 16 bases left in between. The CDR3 DNA reads TGTGCCAGCCGGGGAAATGGTTTAGGCAATCAGCCCCAGCATTTT. Residues: CASRGNGLGNQPQHF.

The gene calls are TRBV10-2 and TRBJ2-7; D not certain. Trimming shortened V by 5 bases and J by 3 bases, and 8 bases separated the two germline ends. Germline CDR1 is WSHSY and CDR2 is SAAADI. The CDR3 contains 12 residues. The CDR3: CASSSVIYEQYF. CDR3 in DNA: TGCGCCAGCAGTTCAGTGATCTACGAGCAGTACTTC.